This is a list of T cell receptor beta chains from one sample in a study of CD8 T cells in Susac syndrome. Using its own MiXCR run on the immunoSEQ multiplex PCR reads, TCRdb lists one record per CDR3 protein. The repertoire holds about 120,000 distinct CDR3 sequences, with 85% to 95% as singletons. What was sequenced was CD8+ T cells from PBMCs. The source is a human donor with Susac syndrome. Each CDR3 is given with its conserved first and last residue. D genes are given only for firm matches. Clone size is given for some rows only: seen once, a few or many times, or a class if the clone is expanded.

V: TRBV29-1
D: NA
size: NA
J: TRBJ1-2
length: 14
CDR3: CSVEDPGTAGSYTF
DNA: TGCAGCGTTGAGGACCCCGGGACCGCGGGTAGCTACACCTTC

V: TRBV19
D: NA
size: NA
J: TRBJ1-1
length: 14
CDR3: CASNARAGNTEAFF
DNA: TGTGCCTCTAATGCCCGGGCGGGGAATACTGAAGCTTTCTTT

V: TRBV11-3
D: NA
size: once
J: TRBJ2-2
length: 13
CDR3: CASSLGTAGELFF
DNA: TGTGCCAGCAGCCTAGGGACGGCCGGGGAGCTGTTTTTT

V: TRBV29-1
D: NA
size: NA
J: TRBJ1-2
length: 11
CDR3: CSALSDHGYTF
DNA: TGCAGCGCCCTGTCAGACCATGGCTACACCTTC

V: TRBV9
D: NA
size: NA
J: TRBJ2-7
length: 11
CDR3: CASGQGYEQYF
DNA: TGTGCCAGCGGTCAGGGCTACGAGCAGTACTTC

V: TRBV7-3
D: NA
size: NA
J: TRBJ1-2
length: 15
CDR3: CASSLDFSTNYGYTF
DNA: TGTGCCAGCAGCTTAGACTTTTCGACTAACTATGGCTACACCTTC

V: TRBV2
D: TRBD2
size: NA
J: TRBJ2-3
length: 14
CDR3: CASDRDYQPDTQYF
DNA: TGTGCCAGTGACCGGGACTACCAACCAGATACGCAGTATTTT

V: TRBV29-1
D: NA
size: NA
J: TRBJ1-2
length: 12
CDR3: CSVDGTRGGYTF
DNA: TGCAGCGTCGATGGGACTCGGGGTGGCTACACCTTC

V: TRBV20-1
D: NA
size: NA
J: TRBJ2-5
length: 14
CDR3: CSARSRRGQETQYF
DNA: TGCAGTGCTAGGTCAAGGCGGGGTCAAGAGACCCAGTACTTC

V: TRBV3-1
D: NA
size: NA
J: TRBJ2-5
length: 16
CDR3: CASSQEIQRFQETQYF
DNA: TGTGCCAGCAGCCAAGAGATCCAACGGTTCCAAGAGACCCAGTACTTC

V: TRBV19
D: NA
size: once
J: TRBJ1-5
length: 12
CDR3: CASTVGSQPQHF
DNA: TGTGCCAGTACCGTGGGGTCCCAGCCCCAGCATTTT

V: TRBV11-2
D: NA
size: NA
J: TRBJ2-7
length: 13
CDR3: CASSIGSPYEQYF
DNA: TGTGCCAGCAGCATAGGTTCCCCCTACGAGCAGTACTTC

V: TRBV13
D: NA
size: NA
J: TRBJ2-1
length: 15
CDR3: CASSSLTSANNEQFF
DNA: TGTGCCAGCAGCTCGTTGACTAGTGCGAACAATGAGCAGTTCTTC

V: TRBV20-1
D: NA
size: NA
J: TRBJ2-2
length: 16
CDR3: CSASGPDSTNTGELFF
DNA: TGCAGTGCTTCAGGACCGGACTCTACGAACACCGGGGAGCTGTTTTTT

V: TRBV23-1
D: TRBD1
size: NA
J: TRBJ2-5
length: 16
CDR3: CASSQRTGAFQETQYF
DNA: TGCGCCAGCAGTCAACGGACAGGGGCCTTCCAAGAGACCCAGTACTTC

V: TRBV20-1
D: NA
size: NA
J: TRBJ1-3
length: 14
CDR3: CSARTADPGNTIYF
DNA: TGCAGTGCTAGGACAGCAGATCCTGGAAACACCATATATTTT

V: TRBV9
D: NA
size: NA
J: TRBJ1-6
length: 13
CDR3: CASSVGGPSPLHF
DNA: TGTGCCAGCAGCGTAGGAGGGCCCTCACCCCTCCACTTT

V: TRBV20-1
D: TRBD2
size: NA
J: TRBJ2-7
length: 15
CDR3: CSARVRTSSSYEQYF
DNA: TGCAGTGCTAGAGTTCGGACTAGCAGCTCCTACGAGCAGTACTTC

V: TRBV5-1
D: NA
size: NA
J: TRBJ2-3
length: 15
CDR3: CASSLVGAYTDTQYF
DNA: TGCGCCAGCAGCTTGGTGGGGGCCTACACAGATACGCAGTATTTT

V: TRBV27
D: NA
size: few
J: TRBJ1-1
length: 14
CDR3: CASSLRGQNTEAFF
DNA: TGTGCCAGCAGTTTAAGAGGGCAGAACACTGAAGCTTTCTTT

V: TRBV7-6
D: NA
size: NA
J: TRBJ2-5
length: 15
CDR3: CASSLLGGLGETQYF
DNA: TGTGCCAGCAGCTTATTGGGGGGGCTTGGAGAGACCCAGTACTTC

V: TRBV19
D: NA
size: NA
J: TRBJ2-7
length: 14
CDR3: CASATPGRLYEQYF
DNA: TGTGCCAGTGCCACCCCGGGACGGCTGTACGAGCAGTACTTC

V: TRBV6-5
D: NA
size: NA
J: TRBJ2-2
length: 17
CDR3: CASSYSRTARGTGELFF
DNA: TGTGCCAGCAGTTACTCGAGAACGGCCCGGGGCACCGGGGAGCTGTTTTTT

V: TRBV12-3/TRBV12-4
D: NA
size: few
J: TRBJ2-7
length: 14
CDR3: CASSLALGAGEQYF
DNA: TGTGCCAGCAGTTTAGCTCTGGGGGCTGGAGAGCAGTACTTC

V: TRBV20-1
D: TRBD2
size: NA
J: TRBJ2-1
length: 14
CDR3: CSASLAGAYNEQFF
DNA: TGCAGTGCCTCACTAGCGGGGGCCTACAATGAGCAGTTCTTC

V: TRBV30
D: NA
size: NA
J: TRBJ1-1
length: 12
CDR3: CAWSGLGSRAFF
DNA: TGTGCCTGGTCCGGTCTGGGGTCCCGAGCTTTCTTT

V: TRBV30
D: NA
size: NA
J: TRBJ1-2
length: 13
CDR3: CAWIWAATYGYTF
DNA: TGTGCCTGGATCTGGGCAGCCACCTATGGCTACACCTTC

V: TRBV13
D: NA
size: NA
J: TRBJ2-7
length: 13
CDR3: CASSNDSIDEQYF
DNA: TGTGCCAGCAGCAACGACAGCATAGACGAGCAGTACTTC

V: TRBV3-1
D: NA
size: NA
J: TRBJ1-1
length: 14
CDR3: CASSPSPGNTEAFF
DNA: TGTGCCAGCAGCCCATCGCCGGGGAACACTGAAGCTTTCTTT

V: TRBV19
D: TRBD2
size: NA
J: TRBJ2-7
length: 14
CDR3: CASSFRGVGYEQYF
DNA: TGTGCCAGTAGTTTCCGGGGGGTCGGGTACGAGCAGTACTTC

V: TRBV20-1
D: TRBD1
size: NA
J: TRBJ1-2
length: 15
CDR3: CSARERDRGFYGYTF
DNA: TGCAGTGCTAGAGAACGGGACAGGGGGTTCTATGGCTACACCTTC

V: TRBV29-1
D: NA
size: NA
J: TRBJ1-2
length: 12
CDR3: CSVVDTNYGYTF
DNA: TGCAGCGTCGTGGATACTAACTATGGCTACACCTTC

V: TRBV20-1
D: NA
size: NA
J: TRBJ1-6
length: 16
CDR3: CSARDRTTGMDSPLHF
DNA: TGCAGTGCTAGAGATCGAACTACAGGGATGGATTCACCCCTCCACTTT

V: TRBV27
D: TRBD1
size: NA
J: TRBJ1-2
length: 16
CDR3: CASSPTPTGGNYGYTF
DNA: TGTGCCAGCAGTCCAACTCCGACAGGGGGAAACTATGGCTACACCTTC

V: TRBV9
D: NA
size: NA
J: TRBJ2-6
length: 13
CDR3: CASSPGGANVLTF
DNA: TGTGCCAGCAGCCCAGGGGGGGCCAACGTCCTGACTTTC

V: TRBV29-1
D: TRBD2
size: NA
J: TRBJ2-7
length: 15
CDR3: CSVEEGTGGPYEQYF
DNA: TGCAGCGTTGAAGAAGGTACGGGGGGGCCCTACGAGCAGTACTTC

V: TRBV7-7
D: NA
size: NA
J: TRBJ2-2
length: 16
CDR3: CASSLEGKGNTGELFF
DNA: TGTGCCAGCAGCTTAGAGGGCAAGGGGAACACCGGGGAGCTGTTTTTT

V: TRBV7-9
D: NA
size: NA
J: TRBJ1-5
length: 15
CDR3: CASSLGPGQRQPQHF
DNA: TGTGCCAGCAGCTTAGGCCCAGGTCAGCGTCAGCCCCAGCATTTT

V: TRBV12-3/TRBV12-4
D: NA
size: NA
J: TRBJ2-1
length: 14
CDR3: CASSPTGQYNEQFF
DNA: TGTGCCAGCAGTCCTACGGGACAATACAATGAGCAGTTCTTC

V: TRBV5-6
D: NA
size: few
J: TRBJ1-5
length: 15
CDR3: CASSLGGWGNQPQHF
DNA: TGTGCCAGCAGCTTGGGGGGTTGGGGCAATCAGCCCCAGCATTTT

V: TRBV5-1
D: NA
size: NA
J: TRBJ2-2
length: 13
CDR3: CASRPTGPGELFF
DNA: TGCGCCAGCAGACCAACAGGGCCCGGGGAGCTGTTTTTT

V: TRBV4-1
D: TRBD1
size: NA
J: TRBJ2-2
length: 15
CDR3: CASSQGTGSTGELFF
DNA: TGCGCCAGCAGCCAAGGGACAGGGAGCACCGGGGAGCTGTTTTTT

V: TRBV20-1
D: NA
size: NA
J: TRBJ1-1
length: 14
CDR3: CSAPGMAGNTEAFF
DNA: TGCAGTGCCCCGGGAATGGCAGGGAACACTGAAGCTTTCTTT

V: TRBV3-1
D: NA
size: NA
J: TRBJ1-2
length: 16
CDR3: CASSQDLGLANYGYTF
DNA: TGTGCCAGCAGCCAAGATCTGGGCCTAGCTAACTATGGCTACACCTTC

V: TRBV30
D: NA
size: NA
J: TRBJ1-6
length: 15
CDR3: CAWSVWGGWNSPLHF
DNA: TGTGCCTGGAGTGTATGGGGGGGATGGAATTCACCCCTCCACTTT

V: TRBV20-1
D: TRBD2
size: NA
J: TRBJ2-1
length: 18
CDR3: CSARDLAGGTSAYNEQFF
DNA: TGCAGTGCTAGAGATTTAGCCGGGGGGACCTCGGCCTACAATGAGCAGTTCTTC

V: TRBV7-9
D: NA
size: NA
J: TRBJ2-7
length: 14
CDR3: CASTPPGITYEQYF
DNA: TGTGCCAGCACTCCCCCGGGCATAACCTACGAGCAGTACTTC

V: TRBV9
D: TRBD1
size: NA
J: TRBJ2-7
length: 15
CDR3: CASSTGDSSAYEQYF
DNA: TGTGCCAGCAGCACCGGGGACAGTAGTGCCTACGAGCAGTACTTC

V: TRBV20-1
D: NA
size: NA
J: TRBJ2-7
length: 11
CDR3: CSARATYEQYF
DNA: TGCAGTGCTAGGGCCACCTACGAGCAGTACTTC

V: TRBV30
D: TRBD2
size: NA
J: TRBJ2-1
length: 16
CDR3: CAWSDGGSYSYNEQFF
DNA: TGTGCCTGGAGTGACGGGGGGTCCTACTCCTACAATGAGCAGTTCTTC

V: TRBV16
D: NA
size: NA
J: TRBJ1-5
length: 16
CDR3: CASSDPITGGNQPQHF
DNA: TGTGCCAGCAGCGACCCCATTACAGGCGGCAATCAGCCCCAGCATTTT

V: TRBV18
D: NA
size: once
J: TRBJ1-5
length: 16
CDR3: CASSPTGGASNQPQHF
DNA: TGTGCCAGCTCACCGACGGGGGGAGCCAGCAATCAGCCCCAGCATTTT